This TCR beta chain was documented in a study of tumor and adjacent non-tumor tissue in lung cancer. A remark on this clonotype: Its specificity is not known. A much larger clone is a single base away; this may be a read error.

TCRbeta libraries were built with three rounds of nested PCR, modified from ARM-PCR. MiXCR was run by TCRdb on the multiplex PCR reads, yielding one entry per CDR3 protein. Here the sample spans 120,000 or so distinct CDR3 sequences, about 66% being singletons. This sample's RNA came from whole unsorted tissue. Study-wide results and caveats: Top 100 clones took a larger repertoire share in normal lung. Compared with tumor, normal lung showed significantly lower TCR diversity. Higher tumor TCR diversity was associated with shorter survival.

This CDR3 comprises 14 residues. Per germline, CDR1 DFQATT and CDR2 SNEGSKA (reference sequence). The receptor comes from a man aged 30 to 45 with non-small cell lung cancer. The V call is TRBV20-1, the J call TRBJ1-4, with 9 nucleotides matching TRBD1. The sample consisted of lung tumor tissue. DNA of the CDR3: TGCAATGCTAGTCCGGGACAGGGTGGTGAAAAACTGTTTTTT. Amino acid sequence: CNASPGQGGEKLFF.